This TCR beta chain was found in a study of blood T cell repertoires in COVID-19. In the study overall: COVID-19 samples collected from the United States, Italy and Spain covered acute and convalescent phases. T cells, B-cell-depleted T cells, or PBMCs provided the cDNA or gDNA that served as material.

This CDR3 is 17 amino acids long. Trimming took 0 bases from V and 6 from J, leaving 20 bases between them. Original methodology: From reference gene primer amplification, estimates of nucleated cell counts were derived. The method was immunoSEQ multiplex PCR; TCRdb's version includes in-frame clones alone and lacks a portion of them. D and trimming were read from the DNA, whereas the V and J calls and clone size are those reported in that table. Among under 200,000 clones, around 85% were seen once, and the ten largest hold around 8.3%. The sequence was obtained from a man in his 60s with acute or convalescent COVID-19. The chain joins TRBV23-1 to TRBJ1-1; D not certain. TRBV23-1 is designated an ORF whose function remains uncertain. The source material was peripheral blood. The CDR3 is CASSQSSLVRRSAEAFF. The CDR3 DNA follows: TGCGCCAGCAGTCAATCATCCCTCGTTAGGAGGTCCGCTGAAGCTTTCTTT.